This TCR beta chain is from a study of CDR3 diversity in severe acne. Germline V gives CDR1 SGDLS, CDR2 YYNGEE. Trimming pared 4 bases from V and 3 bases from J, leaving 11 bases between. This CDR3 has 13 residues. From the PCR reads, TCRdb called clonotypes with MiXCR, one entry per CDR3 protein. Of fewer than 90,000 distinct CDR3 sequences listed, around 47% are singletons. This chain links TRBV9 with TRBJ2-7; D may be TRBD1 or TRBD2 (5 bases each). Material for sequencing was blood. The clonotype comes from a male donor with severe acne vulgaris. The CDR3 DNA reads as TGTGCCAGCAGCCCGGGGCTGGGCTACGAGCAGTACTTC. Translating gives CASSPGLGYEQYF.